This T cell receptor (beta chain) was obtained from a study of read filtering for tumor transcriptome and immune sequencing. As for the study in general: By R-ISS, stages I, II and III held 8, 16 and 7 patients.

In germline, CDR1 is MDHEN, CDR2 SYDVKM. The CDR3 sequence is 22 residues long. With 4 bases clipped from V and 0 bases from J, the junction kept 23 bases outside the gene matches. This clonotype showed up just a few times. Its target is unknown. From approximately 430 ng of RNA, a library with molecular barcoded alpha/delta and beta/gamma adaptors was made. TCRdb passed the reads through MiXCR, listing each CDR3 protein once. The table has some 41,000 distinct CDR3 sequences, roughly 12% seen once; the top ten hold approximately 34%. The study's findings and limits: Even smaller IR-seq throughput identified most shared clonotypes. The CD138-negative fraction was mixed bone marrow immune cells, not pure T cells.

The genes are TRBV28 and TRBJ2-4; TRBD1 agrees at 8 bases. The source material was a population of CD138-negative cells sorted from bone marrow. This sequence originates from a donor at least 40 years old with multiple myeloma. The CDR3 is CASSSRLGGQAESKLAKNIQYF. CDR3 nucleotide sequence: TGTGCCAGCAGTTCGCGCTTAGGGGGACAGGCGGAATCTAAACTAGCCAAAAACATTCAGTACTTC.